The source of this T cell receptor (beta chain) is a study of blood T cells in healthy people across ages. Germline lookup yields CDR1 MNHEY and CDR2 SVGEGT. The V end lost 7 bases, the J end lost 2 bases, and 15 bases lay between the germline ends. There are 14 residues in the CDR3. PCR was performed a second time for 7 to 11 cycles using a sample-barcoded 5' primer and a J-beta primer mix. TCRdb fed the 5' RACE reads into MiXCR, producing one record per CDR3 protein. The sample holds 700,000 to 950,000 distinct CDR3 sequences; more than 45% are singletons and the top ten take approximately 20%. This chain uses TRBV6-2 or TRBV6-3 with TRBJ2-7; tentatively, D is TRBD1 or TRBD2 (7 bases each). Material: blood. The origin of this receptor is a man aged 30-40 years in good health. CDR3 bases: TGTGCCAGCATGCAGGGGGGGGCCCCCTACGAGCAGTACTTC. It yields the protein CASMQGGAPYEQYF.